The 22 T cell receptor beta chains given below trace back to one sample, sequenced in a study of blood T cells in healthy people across ages. With a J-beta primer mix and a sample-barcoded 5' primer, a second PCR ran roughly 6 to 12 cycles. TCRdb itself ran the 5' RACE reads through MiXCR, one entry per CDR3 protein. The sample holds 650,000 to 1,000,000 distinct CDR3 sequences; 35% to 40% are singletons and the top ten take 10% to 15%. What was sequenced was blood. Receptors were obtained from a man younger than 35 in good health.

V and J are TRBV7-9 and TRBJ1-2; TRBD1 is a possible D gene (5 bases). Deletions cut 4 bases from V and 4 bases from J, with 16 bases between. The CDR3 consists of 15 residues. Germline V gene lookup returns CDR1 SEHNR and CDR2 FQNEAQ (reference sequence). CDR3 loop: CASSSETATSYGYTF. The DNA for the CDR3 is TGTGCCAGCAGCTCCGAGACAGCCACGAGCTATGGCTACACCTTC.

The J gene is TRBJ2-1, the V gene TRBV4-3; weak D call: TRBD2 (5 bases). Germline CDR1 reads LGHNA; CDR2 reads YSLEER. The ends were cut back, 1 base at V and 12 bases at J, with 22 bases in the middle. This CDR3 has 16 amino acids. The CDR3 is CASSQGGQARVYGQFF. CDR3 in DNA: TGCGCCAGCAGCCAAGGTGGCCAAGCGAGGGTGTATGGGCAGTTCTTC.

The chain is built from TRBV12-3 or TRBV12-4 and TRBJ2-1; 15 bases agree with TRBD2. The V gene end was trimmed by 4 bases and the J gene end by 9 bases; junction bases not matched to a gene: 4. The CDR3 length is 15 residues. In DNA, the CDR3 is TGTGCCAGCAGTTGGGGACTAGCGGGGGGTAGTGAGCAGTTCTTC. Protein: CASSWGLAGGSEQFF.

The chain carries TRBV6-2 or TRBV6-3 and TRBJ2-7; the match to TRBD1 covers 12 bases. The DNA end is a closer match to TRBJ2-5, so the J assignment may be wrong. Germline CDR1 is MNHEY and CDR2 is SVGEGT. There are 15 residues in the CDR3. In DNA form, the CDR3 reads TGTGCCAGCAGTACCCGGGACAGGGGGCGAGAGACCCAGTACTTC. It is translated as CASSTRDRGRETQYF.

This rearrangement joins TRBV29-1 to TRBJ2-7; D uncertain. The CDR3 sequence is 11 residues long. Germline CDR1 is SQVTM and CDR2 is ANQGSEA. Trimming cost V 3 bases and J 6 bases, with 9 bases left between them. CDR3 bases: TGCAGCGTTGATCTGGGTGGCGAGCAGTACTTC. Translation: CSVDLGGEQYF.

This clonotype has only a few counts. The chain links TRBV20-1 to TRBJ1-2; D not certain. V was clipped by 3 bases and J by 2 bases, with 7 bases between them. This CDR3 has 12 amino acids. Germline V lookup: CDR1 DFQATT, CDR2 SNEGSKA (reference sequence). The CDR3 is CSASRRNYGYTF. CDR3 DNA: TGCAGTGCTAGCCGGAGGAACTATGGCTACACCTTC.

The V gene is TRBV29-1, the J gene TRBJ1-1; no definite D call. The CDR3 has 12 residues. The germline CDR1 and CDR2 sequences are SQVTM and ANQGSEA. V dropped 3 bases and J dropped 0 bases, with 5 bases sitting between them. The CDR3 DNA reads as TGCAGCGTTGAGAAGCTGAACACTGAAGCTTTCTTT. Protein product: CSVEKLNTEAFF.

The chain joins TRBV5-1 to TRBJ2-3; perhaps TRBD2 as D (6 bases). This CDR3 region has 16 residues. From germline, CDR1 is SGHRS and CDR2 YFSETQ. Trimming stripped 4 bases from V and 2 bases from J, with 17 bases between. The CDR3 loop is CASSPGLIADTDTQYF. The CDR3 DNA is TGCGCCAGCAGCCCGGGACTGATCGCTGACACAGATACGCAGTATTTT.

Turning to this clonotype: This may come from a read error, since a much larger clone is one base off. The chain couples TRBV20-1 to TRBJ2-1; a possible D gene is TRBD1 (6 bases). CDR1 is DFQATT, CDR2 SNEGSKA, per germline (reference sequence). Trimming took off 0 bases at V and 5 bases at J, with 14 bases between the two ends. This CDR3 spans 15 amino acids. CDR3 DNA sequence: TGCAGTGCTAGAGATCCCACAGGGAGAGACAATGAGCAGTTCTTC. This sequence encodes CSARDPTGRDNEQFF.

This chain links TRBV2 with TRBJ2-5; unclear D gene. Germline CDR1 reads SNHLY; CDR2 reads FYNNEI. Trimming cost V 5 bases and J 5 bases, with 15 bases left between them. This CDR3 is 14 amino acids long. CDR3 sequence: CASSPRSHGETQYF. The CDR3 DNA reads as TGTGCCAGCAGTCCGAGAAGTCACGGGGAGACCCAGTACTTC.

This clonotype was counted a single time. The chain couples TRBV20-1 to TRBJ2-3, with D perhaps matching TRBD2 (5 bases). The CDR3 is made up of 12 amino acids. V shed 7 bases and J shed 3 bases, with 11 bases lying between them. The germline CDR1 and CDR2 sequences are DFQATT and SNEGSKA (reference sequence). The CDR3 region is CSEDKRTDTQYF. The DNA for the CDR3 is TGCAGTGAAGACAAGCGGACAGATACGCAGTATTTT.

Written as DNA, the CDR3 is TGTGCCAGCAGCTTGGTTTCAGGGGAAAATTCACCCCTCCACTTT. Its protein is CASSLVSGENSPLHF. The gene calls are TRBV5-5 and TRBJ1-6, with D possibly matching TRBD1 (6 bases). Germline V gives CDR1 SGHKS, CDR2 YYEKEE (reference sequence). V was clipped by 0 bases and J by 7 bases, with 11 bases between them. This CDR3 region has 15 residues.

This rearrangement joins TRBV20-1 to TRBJ1-1; 7 bases are a match to TRBD1. The germline gives CDR1 DFQATT, CDR2 SNEGSKA (reference sequence). Unmatched junction bases numbered 13, after V lost 0 bases and J lost 3 bases. This CDR3 is built from 17 residues. As DNA, the CDR3 is TGCAGTGCTAGAGATCAGGAGGGGGCAGTTGGATACACTGAAGCTTTCTTT. Protein product: CSARDQEGAVGYTEAFF.

The chain has TRBV4-1 and TRBJ1-2; D is perhaps TRBD1 (6 bases). The length of the CDR3 is 17 residues. CDR1 and CDR2 from the germline V gene are MGHRA and YSYEKL. The V and J ends lost 3 bases and 0 bases respectively, with 17 bases between them. The CDR3 is CASSQAGTRDTNYGYTF. The DNA of the CDR3 is TGCGCCAGCAGCCAGGCCGGGACACGGGATACTAACTATGGCTACACCTTC.

This chain connects TRBV29-1 to TRBJ1-1, with 8 bases matching TRBD1. This CDR3 has 14 amino acids. The germline CDR1 and CDR2 sequences are SQVTM and ANQGSEA. Germline trimming cut 6 bases from V and 0 bases from J; bases unmatched to any gene: 6. The CDR3 region is CSVTGESMNTEAFF. In DNA form, the CDR3 reads TGCAGCGTGACAGGGGAGAGCATGAACACTGAAGCTTTCTTT. Using reference TRBV29-1 and TRBJ1-1 for the parts outside the CDR3, the full variable domain is SAVISQKPSRDICQRGTSLTIQCQVDSQVTMMFWYRQQPGQSLTLIATANQGSEATYESGFVIDKFPISRPNLTFSTLTVSNMSPEDSSIYLCSVTGESMNTEAFFGQGTRLTVV.

Of note for this clonotype: A read error may account for a junction end that differs from germline. This CDR3 reads CASNLAIQAKETQYF. Here the CDR3 DNA reads TGTGCCAGCAACTTAGCGATACAGGCGAAAGAGACCCAGTACTTC. The chain employs TRBV11-1 and TRBJ2-5; D is tentatively TRBD1 or TRBD2 (5 bases each). Germline V gene sequence: CDR1 SGHAT, CDR2 FQDESV (reference sequence). The CDR3 has 15 amino acids.

This clonotype was seen more than once but under ten times. The rearrangement uses TRBV7-2 and TRBJ2-5; D perhaps matches TRBD1 (6 bases). The ends were cut back, 5 bases at V and 4 bases at J, with 11 bases in the middle. The CDR3 is made up of 13 amino acids. CDR1 is SGHTA and CDR2 is FQGNSA in the germline V gene. The CDR3, as DNA: TGTGCCAGCAGCCGGACAGCCAGAGAGACCCAGTACTTC. As protein: CASSRTARETQYF.

This clonotype occurred a few times. The chain couples TRBV9 to TRBJ1-2; the D gene is possibly TRBD1 (6 bases). V was shortened by 3 bases and J by 8 bases, with 14 bases between the two germline ends. Germline V lookup: CDR1 SGDLS, CDR2 YYNGEE. This CDR3 is built from 13 residues. CDR3 in DNA: TGTGCCAGCAGCGGAGAACAGGGCTACGGCTACACCTTC. Amino acid sequence: CASSGEQGYGYTF.

To note about this clonotype: A much more abundant neighbour one base away suggests this may be a read error. The gene calls are TRBV29-1 and TRBJ2-3; 12 positions match TRBD1. J was trimmed by 3 bases and V by 6 bases; bases with no gene match: 16. The germline V gene encodes CDR1 SQVTM and CDR2 ANQGSEA. This CDR3 comprises 18 residues. The CDR3 coding sequence is TGCAGCGTCGTCGGGGGACAGGGGGCCGCCACCGGGACAGATACGCAGTATTTT. Translated: CSVVGGQGAATGTDTQYF.

This clonotype was picked up a small number of times. This chain connects TRBV5-1 to TRBJ2-6; D not resolved. With 6 bases removed from V and 0 bases from J, the gap between germline ends came to 10 bases. This CDR3 is 15 amino acids long. CDR1 and CDR2 (germline): SGHRS, YFSETQ. CDR3 sequence (DNA): TGCGCCAGCACTCACAGTGTCTCTGGGGCCAACGTCCTGACTTTC. This gives the protein CASTHSVSGANVLTF.

This clonotype was observed a few times. This chain connects TRBV4-2 to TRBJ2-3, with 9 bases that match TRBD2. Trimming removed 0 bases from V and 5 bases from J; junction bases left unmatched: 12. Germline CDR1 is LGHNA and CDR2 is YNFKEQ. The CDR3 totals 18 residues. The CDR3 sequence is CASSQDLGLAGSVDTQYF. CDR3 bases: TGTGCCAGCAGCCAAGACTTAGGGCTAGCGGGATCAGTAGATACGCAGTATTTT.

This clonotype occurred a few times. The V gene is TRBV30, the J gene TRBJ2-2; unclear D gene. The CDR3 extends over 15 amino acids. CDR1 and CDR2 from the germline V gene are GTSNPN and SVGIG (reference sequence). With 0 bases removed from V and 2 bases from J, the gap between germline ends came to 10 bases. The CDR3, as DNA: TGTGCCTGGAGTGTTTTCGGTTTCAACACCGGGGAGCTGTTTTTT. Its translation: CAWSVFGFNTGELFF.